This record looks at one T cell receptor (beta chain) sequence and its context. This sample also contains other DNA sequences that code for the same CDR3. These data are taken from a study of OX40 agonist ivuxolimab in advanced cancers. V dropped 0 bases and J dropped 2 bases, with 5 bases sitting between them. This CDR3 has 13 amino acids. Germline loops: CDR1 SGHRS, CDR2 YFSETQ. Assay: immunoSEQ multiplex PCR; the TCRdb copy retains only in-frame clones and omits some. The sample has some 86,000 clones, 94% seen once. This material consisted of CD4+ or CD8+ T cells sorted from blood, taken in a trial of the OX40 agonist ivuxolimab. V and J are TRBV5-1 and TRBJ1-2; no firm D call. The clonotype comes from an adult with an advanced solid tumor such as melanoma, head and neck, liver or kidney cancer. CDR3 in DNA: TGCGCCAGCAGCTTGGAGGGAAACTATGGCTACACCTTC. Translating it yields CASSLEGNYGYTF.